Below are 23 T cell receptor beta chains sequenced from a single sample in a study of OX40 agonist ivuxolimab in advanced cancers. Only in-frame clones appear in the TCRdb table, and some are missing; sequencing was by immunoSEQ multiplex PCR. This sample has some 23,000 clones, with 80% to 85% found just once. The sequencing here drew on CD4+ or CD8+ T cells sorted from blood, taken in a trial of the OX40 agonist ivuxolimab. Every receptor here comes from an adult with an advanced solid tumor such as melanoma, head and neck, liver or kidney cancer.

This clone showed up just once. V usage is TRBV27 and J usage is TRBJ1-1; D is unresolved. CDR3 length equals 15 residues. The germline V gene has CDR1 MNHEY and CDR2 SMNVEV (reference sequence). The V end lost 6 bases, the J end lost 5 bases, and 19 bases lay between the germline ends. The CDR3 sequence: CASSKNPQVGTEAFF. The CDR3 DNA sequence: TGTGCCAGCAGCAAAAACCCCCAAGTTGGTACTGAAGCTTTCTTT.

In DNA form, the CDR3 reads TGCGCCAGCAGCCAGACAGGGGGGGCCCTCTATGGCTACACCTTC. Translating gives CASSQTGGALYGYTF. V gene TRBV4-3 combines with J gene TRBJ1-2; TRBD1 matches at 9 bases. The germline V gene has CDR1 LGHNA and CDR2 YSLEER. V lost 3 bases and J lost 4; bases outside the gene matches: 6. CDR3 size: 15 residues.

The V gene is TRBV6-5, the J gene TRBJ2-3; D unclear. The CDR3 is 16 residues long. The germline gives CDR1 MNHEY, CDR2 SVGAGI. Trimming removed 0 bases at V and 3 bases at J, with 13 bases between. The CDR3 DNA sequence: TGTGCCAGCAGTTACTCGTCGGGCCTGGGGACAGATACGCAGTATTTT. Its translation: CASSYSSGLGTDTQYF.

The CDR3 DNA follows: TGCGCCAGCAGCCAAGATCCTTTCACGGATATGGGCCATGAGCAGTTCTTC. Amino acid sequence: CASSQDPFTDMGHEQFF. The chain joins TRBV4-3 to TRBJ2-1, with D unresolved. The CDR3 contains 17 residues. Germline CDR1 LGHNA, CDR2 YSLEER. V dropped 0 bases and J dropped 8 bases, with 20 bases sitting between them.

V usage is TRBV19 and J usage is TRBJ2-2, with D maybe TRBD2 (5 bases). The germline gives CDR1 LNHDA, CDR2 SQIVND (reference sequence). The CDR3 runs to 13 residues. Trimming left V 9 bases short and J 4 bases short, with 12 bases between. CDR3 sequence: CASLGDFTGELFF. CDR3 DNA: TGTGCCAGCTTGGGAGATTTCACCGGGGAGCTGTTTTTT.

V usage is TRBV28 and J usage is TRBJ1-5, with D hard to call. This CDR3 has 12 amino acids. V lost 3 bases and J lost 9, with 9 bases in between. Germline values: CDR1 MDHEN, CDR2 SYDVKM. CDR3 sequence: CASSFGLRPQHF. DNA for the CDR3: TGTGCCAGCAGTTTCGGGCTACGGCCCCAGCATTTT.

This chain connects TRBV19 to TRBJ2-1; 8 bases are a match to TRBD2. After removal of 5 bases from V and 0 bases from J, the junction contained 6 bases not matched to a gene. Germline V gene lookup returns CDR1 LNHDA and CDR2 SQIVND (reference sequence). CDR3 length: 16 amino acids. The CDR3 bases are TGTGCCAGTAGTCCCACCGGGACTAGCTCCTACAATGAGCAGTTCTTC. It is translated as CASSPTGTSSYNEQFF.

Note on this clone: Other DNA sequences in the same sample also yield this CDR3. The chain combines TRBV9 with TRBJ1-4; TRBD1 is a possible D gene (5 bases). The CDR3 has 15 residues. Trimming cost V 0 bases and J 0 bases, with 6 bases left between them. Germline CDR1 reads SGDLS; CDR2 reads YYNGEE. CDR3 protein: CASSVGGATNEKLFF. CDR3 bases: TGTGCCAGCAGCGTAGGGGGGGCAACTAATGAAAAACTGTTTTTT. Looking up the rest from reference TRBV9 and TRBJ1-4 gives the full variable domain: DSGVTQTPKHLITATGQRVTLRCSPRSGDLSVYWYQQSLDQGLQFLIQYYNGEERAKGNILERFSAQQFPDLHSELNLSSLELGDSALYFCASSVGGATNEKLFFGSGTQLSVL.

The chain employs TRBV7-6 and TRBJ2-6; 10 nucleotides agree with TRBD1. Germline CDR1 is SGHVS and CDR2 is FNYEAQ. CDR3 length: 18 amino acids. The ends lost 5 bases at V and 2 bases at J; junction bases unmatched: 9. The CDR3 reads CASSLGTGALTGANVLTF. The CDR3 DNA reads as TGTGCCAGCAGCCTCGGGACAGGGGCGCTAACTGGGGCCAACGTCCTGACTTTC.

As to this clone: This same CDR3 is encoded by further DNA sequences in the sample. The chain couples TRBV11-2 to TRBJ2-2, with 10 bases aligning to TRBD2. Germline V gene sequence: CDR1 SGHAT, CDR2 FQNNGV. The V gene end was trimmed by 2 bases and the J gene end by 5 bases; junction bases not matched to a gene: 2. The CDR3 sequence is 15 residues long. DNA for the CDR3: TGTGCCAGCAGCTTAATTAGCGGGGGGACCGGGGAGCTGTTTTTT. This encodes CASSLISGGTGELFF. Complete variable domain (other parts from reference TRBV11-2 and TRBJ2-2): EAGVAQSPRYKIIEKRQSVAFWCNPISGHATLYWYQQILGQGPKLLIQFQNNGVVDDSQLPKDRFSAERLKGVDSTLKIQPAKLEDSAVYLCASSLISGGTGELFFGEGSRLTVL.

This CDR3 reads CASSITDRRDEQYF. DNA for the CDR3: TGTGCCAGTAGTATAACGGACAGGAGGGACGAGCAGTACTTC. The V gene is TRBV19, the J gene TRBJ2-7; TRBD1 might be the D (7 bases). The V gene lost 2 bases and the J gene lost 5 bases, with 13 bases spanning the gap. Germline-derived CDR1 and CDR2 are LNHDA and SQIVND (reference sequence). This CDR3 is 14 amino acids long.

This chain connects TRBV5-6 to TRBJ1-3; D may be TRBD1 (5 bases). The CDR3 contains 14 residues. Per germline, CDR1 SGHDT and CDR2 YYEEEE. Deletions cut 2 bases from V and 2 bases from J, with 8 bases between. The CDR3 DNA reads TGTGCCAGCAGCTTCACGGGGGCTGGAAACACCATATATTTT. Protein product: CASSFTGAGNTIYF.

This clone is medium-sized within its sample. The V gene is TRBV27, the J gene TRBJ1-2; D may be TRBD1 (5 bases). The V gene lost 6 bases and the J gene lost 7 bases, with 15 bases spanning the gap. Germline lookup yields CDR1 MNHEY and CDR2 SMNVEV (reference sequence). This CDR3 comprises 13 residues. The DNA for the CDR3 is TGTGCCAGCAGGCTCGGGGGAGGAGGTGGCTACACCTTC. This sequence encodes CASRLGGGGGYTF.

The chain couples TRBV27 to TRBJ2-1; 9 bases line up with TRBD1. V lost 5 bases, J lost 7 bases, and 9 bases stayed unmatched. This CDR3 has 15 amino acids. The V gene's germline CDR1 is MNHEY and CDR2 SMNVEV (reference sequence). CDR3 in DNA: TGTGCCAGCAGTCTCACCGGGACAGGGAGGAATGAGCAGTTCTTC. As protein: CASSLTGTGRNEQFF.

The rearrangement links TRBV4-3 to TRBJ1-2, with unresolved D. Germline V gene lookup returns CDR1 LGHNA and CDR2 YSLEER. Trimming shortened V by 0 bases and J by 6 bases, and 14 bases separated the two germline ends. The CDR3 covers 15 residues. The CDR3 nucleotides read TGCGCCAGCAGCCAAGAACGATTAGAGGAGGATGGCTACACCTTC. Protein product: CASSQERLEEDGYTF.

The rearrangement joins TRBV6-1 to TRBJ1-1; no definite D call. V was pared by 11 bases and J by 8 bases, with 21 bases between. Germline CDR1 and CDR2: MNHNS and SASEGT. The CDR3 consists of 13 residues. CDR3 loop: CAACEGGFSEAFF. CDR3 bases: TGTGCCGCGTGCGAAGGAGGGTTTTCAGAAGCTTTCTTT.

This clone was detected once. This chain's CDR3 is CASSRSSGAGTDTQYF. The CDR3 DNA reads TGTGCCAGCAGTCGATCTAGCGGGGCTGGCACAGATACGCAGTATTTT. The chain uses TRBV27 and TRBJ2-3, with 9 bases aligning to TRBD2. Unmatched junction bases numbered 7, after V lost 5 bases and J lost 1 base. The CDR3 contains 16 residues. Per germline, CDR1 MNHEY and CDR2 SMNVEV (reference sequence).

V usage is TRBV11-2 and J usage is TRBJ1-3; D not resolved. CDR1 is SGHAT and CDR2 is FQNNGV in the germline V gene. V was clipped by 0 bases and J by 2 bases, with 17 bases between them. The CDR3 spans 18 residues. The DNA for the CDR3 is TGTGCCAGCAGCTTAGATATCCGCGGACGGGATACTGGAAACACCATATATTTT. This translates into CASSLDIRGRDTGNTIYF.

CDR3: CASSLRAGGYNEQFF. Here the CDR3 DNA reads TGTGCCAGCAGTTTAAGAGCGGGGGGTTACAATGAGCAGTTCTTC. The chain has TRBV27 and TRBJ2-1; 9 bases map to TRBD2. With 2 bases clipped from V and 4 bases from J, the junction kept 3 bases outside the gene matches. The CDR3 sequence is 15 residues long. Germline CDR1 MNHEY, CDR2 SMNVEV (reference sequence).

V and J are TRBV11-2 and TRBJ2-7; D gene ambiguous. The CDR3 is 15 amino acids. V lost 4 bases and J 3 bases, leaving 16 bases between the germline ends. The germline V gene encodes CDR1 SGHAT and CDR2 FQNNGV. This CDR3 is CASSSQPNLYYEQYF. Written as DNA, the CDR3 is TGTGCCAGCAGCTCCCAGCCGAACCTATACTACGAGCAGTACTTC. Full variable domain (remainder filled in from reference TRBV11-2 and TRBJ2-7): EAGVAQSPRYKIIEKRQSVAFWCNPISGHATLYWYQQILGQGPKLLIQFQNNGVVDDSQLPKDRFSAERLKGVDSTLKIQPAKLEDSAVYLCASSSQPNLYYEQYFGPGTRLTVT.

The V and J genes are TRBV19 and TRBJ1-2; D remains unclear. In germline, CDR1 is LNHDA, CDR2 SQIVND (reference sequence). Trimming stripped 10 bases from V and 2 bases from J, with 11 bases between. The CDR3 totals 12 residues. In nucleotides, the CDR3 is TGTGCCATTATGCAGGAAAACTATGGCTACACCTTC. Translation: CAIMQENYGYTF.

V gene TRBV5-1 combines with J gene TRBJ2-3; possibly TRBD2 for D (6 bases). With 0 bases removed from V and 4 bases from J, the gap between germline ends came to 18 bases. Germline V gene lookup returns CDR1 SGHRS and CDR2 YFSETQ. CDR3 size: 17 residues. The CDR3 loop is CASSLGISGFDADTQYF. The CDR3 coding sequence is TGCGCCAGCAGCTTGGGCATTAGCGGCTTTGACGCAGATACGCAGTATTTT.

The V call is TRBV19, the J call TRBJ1-1, with D perhaps matching TRBD1 (5 bases). Germline CDR1 and CDR2: LNHDA and SQIVND (reference sequence). V lost 3 bases and J lost 4, with 15 bases in between. This CDR3 is 15 amino acids long. CDR3 DNA sequence: TGTGCCAGTAGTATCAAGGCCGGGGGGTTCACTGAAGCTTTCTTT. It codes for CASSIKAGGFTEAFF.